Below, one TCR beta chain is given with its context. Its antigen specificity is not known. Per-base qualities were not stored, and no clone one base away is much larger. This specimen comes from a study of post-analysis software for immune sequencing data (dated by TCRdb to between 2014 and 2017). Notes on the research overall: Disease courses on record covered relapsing-remitting, secondary progressive and progressive-relapsing multiple sclerosis, though some patients had no subtype annotation. A subset of samples was prepared in parallel using single-end sample barcoding, then pooled and co-amplified after Illumina adapter ligation. The patient repertoires were set against around ten previously published healthy control repertoires from donors whose ages ranged from roughly 6 to 27 years. Here is what the overall study found, with its caveats: The multiple sclerosis patient group was slightly younger than the control group. When samples were clustered directly using the F measure, samples prepared in the same batch co-clustered strongly, which prompted a batch-effect correction. Roughly 5 TRBV segments, including TRBV5-6, TRBV5-1 and TRBV20-1, were significantly more frequent in patients than controls. Multiple sclerosis patients had significantly lower normalized Chao1 diversity than controls, a result that suggests substantial peripheral T-cell clonal expansion.

V and J lose 5 bases and 6 bases, and a span of 18 bases separates them. The germline V gene yields SGHVS for CDR1 and FQNEAQ for CDR2. The CDR3 measures 15 amino acids from cysteine to phenylalanine. Just the 45-base CDR3 DNA is kept, in frame starting at base 1. TCR beta repertoires were profiled from peripheral blood of roughly 13 young patients with multiple sclerosis to demonstrate the VDJtools post-analysis software. Multiple sclerosis patients were children and adolescents aged about 6 to 16 years. Library construction relied on PCR. Sequencing used an Illumina HiSeq 2500. To reduce PCR and sequencing biases, unique molecular identifiers were incorporated into the TCR beta cDNA libraries. Some 500,000 cDNA molecules were obtained for every 1 to 10 million input T cells, so each molecule roughly corresponded to one T cell. Patient libraries were prepared and sequenced with the same protocol used for the earlier healthy control dataset. Samples belonging to the same batch were prepared together, multiplexed and sequenced on a shared HiSeq lane. The published analysis was carried out like this. MIGEC handled the raw barcoded reads, throwing out single-read molecular identifier groups before consensus assembly and CDR3 extraction. Clonotype tables were post-analysed with VDJtools, normalizing diversity by down-sampling all datasets to the smallest sample size. In repertoire overlap clustering, CDR3 amino acid sequences, but not nucleotide sequences, were matched to correct batch-related cross-sample contamination. TCRdb passed the public sequencing reads through fastp at Q25 and MiXCR, retaining productive beta sequences. Rows are unified per CDR3 protein, each entry keeping the most common DNA and genes. TCRdb's processing, not the authors' own work, is the source of the V and J calls. Counted in this sample were roughly 730,000 distinct CDR3 sequences; 25% to 30% of them appeared once. The biggest ten clones account for more than 0.45% of the sample.

The material sequenced was blood. Recombination joined TRBV7-8 with TRBJ2-3, with the D gene tentatively TRBD1 or TRBD2, based on 5 matching bases in each. The origin of this receptor is a girl between 10 and 17 years old with multiple sclerosis. CDR3 sequence: CASSPNLAGTDTQYF. The DNA sequence is TGTGCCAGCAGCCCTAACCTCGCCGGGACGGATACGCAGTATTTT.